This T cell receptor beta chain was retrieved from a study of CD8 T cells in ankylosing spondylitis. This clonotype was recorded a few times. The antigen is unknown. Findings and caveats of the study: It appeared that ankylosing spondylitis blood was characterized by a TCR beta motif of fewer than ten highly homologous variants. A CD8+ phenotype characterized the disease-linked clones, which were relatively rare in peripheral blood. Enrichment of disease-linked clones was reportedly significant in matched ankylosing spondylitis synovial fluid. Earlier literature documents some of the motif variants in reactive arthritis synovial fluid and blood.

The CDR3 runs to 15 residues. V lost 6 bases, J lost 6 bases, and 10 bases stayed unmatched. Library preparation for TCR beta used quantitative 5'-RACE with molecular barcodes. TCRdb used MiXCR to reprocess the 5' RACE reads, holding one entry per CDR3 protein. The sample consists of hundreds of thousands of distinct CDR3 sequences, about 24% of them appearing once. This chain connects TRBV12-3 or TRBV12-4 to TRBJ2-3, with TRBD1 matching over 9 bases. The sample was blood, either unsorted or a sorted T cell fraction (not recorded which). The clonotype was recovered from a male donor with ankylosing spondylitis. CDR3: CASRAPDRGYDTQYF. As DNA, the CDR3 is TGTGCCAGCAGAGCCCCGGACAGGGGTTACGATACGCAGTATTTT.